Listed below are T cell receptor beta chains from one sample, sequenced in a study of T-cell memory formation after mild COVID-19. TCRdb reanalysed the 5' RACE reads using MiXCR and keeps one entry per CDR3 protein. The table has roughly 28,000 distinct CDR3 sequences, around 10% seen once. The sequencing sample was made of PBMCs or a T cell subset sorted from them (not recorded which). The receptors derive from an adult woman who had mild COVID-19 (a few samples of this study predate the infection). Cell type and time point are not known. CDR3s leave out the opening cysteine and the closing phenylalanine or tryptophan.

v_call: TRBV12-3/TRBV12-4; j_call: TRBJ2-7; cdr3_aa: ASSRTVSYEQY
v_call: TRBV5-4; j_call: TRBJ1-6; cdr3_aa: ASSEQGGANSPLH
v_call: TRBV9; j_call: TRBJ2-2; cdr3_aa: ASQFGTNTGELF
v_call: TRBV19; j_call: TRBJ2-1; cdr3_aa: ASKILAGGIDEQF
v_call: TRBV5-6; j_call: TRBJ2-7; cdr3_aa: ASSSGGLTYEQY
v_call: TRBV5-4; j_call: TRBJ2-7; cdr3_aa: ASSFSRDNSYEQY
v_call: TRBV4-1; j_call: TRBJ2-1; cdr3_aa: ASSPLPEAYNEQF
v_call: TRBV5-1; j_call: TRBJ2-3; cdr3_aa: ASSESLSGGSTQY
v_call: TRBV7-2; j_call: TRBJ1-1; cdr3_aa: ASSLAWGNTEAF
v_call: TRBV7-8; j_call: TRBJ2-2; cdr3_aa: ASSAVANTGELF
v_call: TRBV4-1; j_call: TRBJ2-7; cdr3_aa: ASSQPGTGVYEQY
v_call: TRBV7-8; j_call: TRBJ2-7; cdr3_aa: ASSPTGLYSYEQY
v_call: TRBV7-3; j_call: TRBJ1-2; cdr3_aa: ASSEGPDYGYT
v_call: TRBV6-4; j_call: TRBJ2-1; cdr3_aa: ASSDSRRGGNEQF
v_call: TRBV7-9; j_call: TRBJ2-7; cdr3_aa: ASSPSGSPYEQY
v_call: TRBV7-2; j_call: TRBJ2-1; cdr3_aa: ASSLGNSPGNEQF
v_call: TRBV5-1; j_call: TRBJ1-4; cdr3_aa: ASSLVGMANEKLF
v_call: TRBV25-1; j_call: TRBJ2-1; cdr3_aa: ASSDPRGEDASANEQF
v_call: TRBV5-1; j_call: TRBJ2-7; cdr3_aa: ASSLRARTGTYEQY
v_call: TRBV6-6; j_call: TRBJ1-1; cdr3_aa: ASSISQGTEAF
v_call: TRBV29-1; j_call: TRBJ2-1; cdr3_aa: SVGGAEGLGNEQF
v_call: TRBV7-2; j_call: TRBJ2-1; cdr3_aa: ASSLIPSGGANEQF